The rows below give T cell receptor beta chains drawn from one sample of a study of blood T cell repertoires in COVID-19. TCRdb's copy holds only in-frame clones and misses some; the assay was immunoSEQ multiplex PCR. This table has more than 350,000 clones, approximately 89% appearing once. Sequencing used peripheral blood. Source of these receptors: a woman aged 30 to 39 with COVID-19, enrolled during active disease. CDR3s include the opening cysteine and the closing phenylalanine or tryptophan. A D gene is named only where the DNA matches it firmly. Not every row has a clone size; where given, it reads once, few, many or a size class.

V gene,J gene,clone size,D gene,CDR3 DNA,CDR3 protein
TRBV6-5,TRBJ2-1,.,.,TGTGCCAGCGGCCCCAGTACCGACTACAATGAGCAGTTCTTC,CASGPSTDYNEQFF
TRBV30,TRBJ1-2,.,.,TGTGCCTTAACGACGTGGAGCGGCTATGGCTACACCTTC,CALTTWSGYGYTF
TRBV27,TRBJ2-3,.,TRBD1,TGTGCCAGCAGTTTAAATGTACAGGGGGTGGCAGATACGCAGTATTTT,CASSLNVQGVADTQYF
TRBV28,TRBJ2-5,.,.,TGTGCCAGCAGCTCGACAGGGACCCAGTACTTC,CASSSTGTQYF
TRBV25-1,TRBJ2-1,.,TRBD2,TGTGCCAGCAGTGAACCGGGACTAGCGGGAGGGGGTGAGCAGTTCTTC,CASSEPGLAGGGEQFF
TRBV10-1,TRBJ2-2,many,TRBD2,TGCGCCAGCAGTAGCGGGAGTAACGCCGGGGAGCTGTTTTTT,CASSSGSNAGELFF
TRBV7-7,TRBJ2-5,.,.,TGTGCTAGCAGCTTAGCTGGGCTTCAAGAGACCCAGTACTTC,CASSLAGLQETQYF
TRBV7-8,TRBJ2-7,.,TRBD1,TGTGCCAGCAGTCCCACAGGGGGCGAGCAGTACTTC,CASSPTGGEQYF
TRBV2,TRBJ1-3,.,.,TGTGCCAGCCGCTTAGGACAGATCTCTGGAAACACCATATATTTT,CASRLGQISGNTIYF
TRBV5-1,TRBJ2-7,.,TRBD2,TGCGCCAGCAGCGCGACTAGCCTACTCACTCGCGAGCAGTACTTC,CASSATSLLTREQYF
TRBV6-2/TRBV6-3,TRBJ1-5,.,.,TGTGCCAGCAGTTACGCCCCCGCAGAGGACAATCAGCCCCAGCATTTT,CASSYAPAEDNQPQHF
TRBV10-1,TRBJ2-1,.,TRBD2,TGCGCCAGCGCCTGGGCTAGCGGGAGTAGCGAGCAGTTCTTC,CASAWASGSSEQFF
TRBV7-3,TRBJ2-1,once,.,TGTGCCAGCAGCCCCAACCGAGGACTATTGTACAATGAGCAGTTCTTC,CASSPNRGLLYNEQFF
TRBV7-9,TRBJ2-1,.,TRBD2,TGTGCCAGCAATGTACCGGGACTAGGGTCCTACAATGAGCAGTTCTTC,CASNVPGLGSYNEQFF
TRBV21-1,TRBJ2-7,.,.,TGTGCCAGCAGCAAAGCGAGGCAGAACGAGCAGTACTTC,CASSKARQNEQYF
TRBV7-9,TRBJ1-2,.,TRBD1,TGTGCCAGCAGCTCGGGACAGGGCGGTTATGGCTACACCTTC,CASSSGQGGYGYTF
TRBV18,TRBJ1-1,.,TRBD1,TGTGCCAGCTCACCCGATCGGACAGGGGATCGCGCTTTCTTT,CASSPDRTGDRAFF
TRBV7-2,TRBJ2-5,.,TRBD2,TGTGCCAGCAGCGGAAGTACTAGCGGCCCCGTGCCCCAGTACTTC,CASSGSTSGPVPQYF
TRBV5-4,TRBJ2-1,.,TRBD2,TGTGCCAGCAGCTTGAAACCTAGCGGGAGTGGTGAGTTCTTC,CASSLKPSGSGEFF
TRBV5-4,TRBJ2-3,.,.,TGTGCCAGGGGGATGGGGGGAGATACGCAGTATTTT,CARGMGGDTQYF
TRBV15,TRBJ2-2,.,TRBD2,TGTGCCACCAGTAGCGGGAGGGCCTCAGACGGGGAGCTGTTTTTT,CATSSGRASDGELFF
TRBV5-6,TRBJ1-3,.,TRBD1,TGTGCCAGCAGCTCGTACGGACAGGGGGGCTCTGGAAACACCATATATTTT,CASSSYGQGGSGNTIYF
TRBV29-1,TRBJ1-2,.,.,TGCAGCGTTGAAGAGCCGGGGGTTAGGAACTATGGCTACACCTTC,CSVEEPGVRNYGYTF
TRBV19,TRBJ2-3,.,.,TGTGCCAGTAGTATTGGAACGACTAGTCCTAGCACAGATACGCAGTATTTT,CASSIGTTSPSTDTQYF
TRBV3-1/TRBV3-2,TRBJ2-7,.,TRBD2,TGTGCCAGCAGCCGTAGCGGGAGATCTTACGAGCAGTACTTC,CASSRSGRSYEQYF
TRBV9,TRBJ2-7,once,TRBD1,TGTGCCAGCAGCGTAGGGGACAGTTACTCCTACGAGCAGTACTTC,CASSVGDSYSYEQYF
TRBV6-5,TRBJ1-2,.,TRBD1,TGTGCCAGCAGTTACGGGACAGGGCGAGTTATCTATGGCTACACCTTC,CASSYGTGRVIYGYTF
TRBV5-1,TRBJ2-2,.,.,TGCGCCAGCAGCTTTACTGGCGGGGAGCTGTTTTTT,CASSFTGGELFF
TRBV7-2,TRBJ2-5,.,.,TGTGCCAGCAGCTTAGGGGGCAGCCAAGAGACCCAGTACTTC,CASSLGGSQETQYF
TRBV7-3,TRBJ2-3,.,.,TGTGCCAGCAGCTTAGGGCGGGGCACAGATACGCAGTATTTT,CASSLGRGTDTQYF
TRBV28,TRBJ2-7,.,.,TGTGCCAGCGGGCCAGAGCGGCAATTGAGCTCCTACGAGCAGTACTTC,CASGPERQLSSYEQYF
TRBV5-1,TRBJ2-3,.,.,TGCGCCAGCAGCCCACTAAACACAGATACGCAGTATTTT,CASSPLNTDTQYF
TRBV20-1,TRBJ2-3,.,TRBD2,TGCAGTGCTAGTTACCAGGGAGGGATTGGAGATACGCAGTATTTT,CSASYQGGIGDTQYF
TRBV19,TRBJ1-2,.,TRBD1,TGTGCCAGTAGTATAAGACAGGGGCATGGCTACACCTTC,CASSIRQGHGYTF
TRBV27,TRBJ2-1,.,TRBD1,TGTGCCAGCATTCTTACCGGGACAGGGGGTATGAACAATGAGCAGTTCTTC,CASILTGTGGMNNEQFF
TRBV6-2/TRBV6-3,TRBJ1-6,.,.,TGTGCCAGCGGTTCTTACCCGGAGTCCTATAATTCACCCCTCCACTTT,CASGSYPESYNSPLHF
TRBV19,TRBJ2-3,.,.,TGTGCCAGTAGTACCCTTGAAACTAGCACAGATACGCAGTATTTT,CASSTLETSTDTQYF
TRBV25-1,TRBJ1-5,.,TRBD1,TGTGCCAGCAGTGAAGCAGGGGGTTCTCAGCCCCAGCATTTT,CASSEAGGSQPQHF
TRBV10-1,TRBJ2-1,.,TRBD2,TGCGCCAGCTCCGGGGGGAGTAGGTTCAATGAGCAGTTCTTC,CASSGGSRFNEQFF
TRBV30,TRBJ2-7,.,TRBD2,TGTGCCTGGAACCCTGCGGGAGCGGTGTACGAGCAGTACTTC,CAWNPAGAVYEQYF
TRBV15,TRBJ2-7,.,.,TGTGCCACCAGCAGAGAGTTCCTACCTAATTCCTACGAGCAGTACTTC,CATSREFLPNSYEQYF
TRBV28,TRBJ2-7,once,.,TGTGCCAGCAGTTTGGCCCACATCAACGAGCAGTACTTC,CASSLAHINEQYF
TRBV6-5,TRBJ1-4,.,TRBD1,TGTGCCAGCTCCCGGGGGGACAGGGGAAATGAAAAACTGTTTTTT,CASSRGDRGNEKLFF
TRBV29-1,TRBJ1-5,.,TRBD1,TGCAGCGTTGCCGGGACAGGGAATCAGCCCCAGCATTTT,CSVAGTGNQPQHF
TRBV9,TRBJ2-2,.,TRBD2,TGTGCCAGCAGCGTAGGGGCTAGCGGAAACACCGGGGAGCTGTTTTTT,CASSVGASGNTGELFF
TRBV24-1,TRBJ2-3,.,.,TGTGCCACCAGTGATGCCAGGGACTTCAATACGCAGTATTTT,CATSDARDFNTQYF
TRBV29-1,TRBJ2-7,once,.,TGCAGCGCCGAATCAGCTCAGGGCTACGAGCAGTACTTC,CSAESAQGYEQYF
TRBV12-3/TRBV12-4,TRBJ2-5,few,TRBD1,TGTGCCAGCACCAAGACAGGGCCCGAGACCCAGTACTTC,CASTKTGPETQYF